These 14 T cell receptor beta chains originate from one sample sequenced in a study of shared clonotypes between healthy human individuals. Only in-frame clones appear in the TCRdb table, and some are missing; sequencing was by immunoSEQ multiplex PCR. Of some 2,100,000 clones in the sample, approximately 96% were seen once. Sequencing was done on a sample of naive CD4+ T cells sorted from blood. As for subset: CD45RA+ positively selected. All receptors come from a man younger than 35 in good health.

The chain carries TRBV4-1 and TRBJ2-4; D ambiguous. The CDR3 covers 15 residues. Trimming removed 7 bases from V and 0 bases from J, with 13 bases in between. The germline gives CDR1 MGHRA, CDR2 YSYEKL. The CDR3 nucleotides read TGCGCCAGCAAGGAACGAGTTCTAGCCAAAAACATTCAGTACTTC. Amino acid sequence: CASKERVLAKNIQYF.

This clone occurred a few times. This rearrangement joins TRBV11-2 to TRBJ1-4, with D hard to call. The CDR3 runs 15 residues. CDR1 is SGHAT and CDR2 is FQNNGV in the germline V gene. Trimming shortened V by 5 bases and J by 0 bases, and 10 bases separated the two germline ends. CDR3 loop: CASSPRDSTNEKLFF. CDR3 coding DNA: TGTGCCAGCAGCCCTCGGGATTCAACTAATGAAAAACTGTTTTTT.

The chain recombines TRBV7-2 with TRBJ2-5, with D perhaps matching TRBD2 (5 bases). Germline CDR1 reads SGHTA; CDR2 reads FQGNSA. With 6 bases removed from V and 3 bases from J, the gap between germline ends came to 17 bases. There are 15 residues in the CDR3. This CDR3 is CASSSRRGPEETQYF. DNA of the CDR3: TGTGCCAGCAGTTCCCGCCGCGGGCCTGAAGAGACCCAGTACTTC.

The CDR3 DNA reads as TGTGCCAGCAGTGAAGGGACAGGGGCTTATAGCAATCAGCCCCAGCATTTT. Its translation is CASSEGTGAYSNQPQHF. The chain combines TRBV6-1 with TRBJ1-5; 9 bases fit TRBD1. The CDR3 has 17 amino acids. The germline V gene has CDR1 MNHNS and CDR2 SASEGT. V lost 1 base and J lost 0; bases outside the gene matches: 4.

The chain has TRBV5-1 and TRBJ2-2, with TRBD2 matching 10 bases. With 4 bases clipped from V and 6 bases from J, the junction kept 9 bases outside the gene matches. The length of the CDR3 is 16 residues. The germline V gene has CDR1 SGHRS and CDR2 YFSETQ. The CDR3 protein is CASSLTSGAYAGELFF. The DNA of the CDR3 is TGCGCCAGCAGCCTTACTAGCGGGGCATATGCCGGGGAGCTGTTTTTT.

The rearrangement uses TRBV4-1 and TRBJ1-1; D is possibly TRBD1 (5 bases). Germline-derived CDR1 and CDR2 are MGHRA and YSYEKL. The CDR3 sequence is 16 residues long. Trimming cost V 1 base and J 1 base, with 13 bases left between them. For the CDR3, the DNA is TGCGCCAGCAGCCAAGCAGGGCTACACGGGAACACTGAAGCTTTCTTT. It translates to CASSQAGLHGNTEAFF.

This chain links TRBV11-2 with TRBJ2-7; possible D gene TRBD1, 5 bases. The length of the CDR3 is 13 residues. With 6 bases removed from V and 6 bases from J, the gap between germline ends came to 15 bases. Germline CDR1 reads SGHAT; CDR2 reads FQNNGV. This chain's CDR3 is CASSIRGNGEQYF. In DNA form, the CDR3 reads TGTGCCAGCAGTATTAGGGGAAACGGCGAGCAGTACTTC.

The chain combines TRBV30 with TRBJ2-3; the match to TRBD2 covers 9 bases. The germline V gene encodes CDR1 GTSNPN and CDR2 SVGIG (reference sequence). J lost 6 bases, V lost 2 bases, and 15 bases had no gene match. The CDR3 consists of 17 residues. CDR3 coding DNA: TGTGCCTGGAGTCTAGGGCGGACTAGCGAAGGGCTGGATACGCAGTATTTT. Protein: CAWSLGRTSEGLDTQYF. The whole variable domain, filled in from reference TRBV30 and TRBJ2-3, reads SQTIHQWPATLVQPVGSPLSLECTVEGTSNPNLYWYRQAAGRGLQLLFYSVGIGQISSEVPQNLSASRPQDRQFILSSKKLLLSDSGFYLCAWSLGRTSEGLDTQYFGPGTRLTVL.

V gene TRBV18 combines with J gene TRBJ2-2; tentative D call: TRBD1 (6 bases). Germline loops: CDR1 KGHSH, CDR2 LQKENI. Trimming stripped 3 bases from V and 6 bases from J, with 14 bases between. The CDR3 runs 15 residues. The CDR3 DNA sequence: TGTGCCAGCTCACCGGGACAAGCGTTAGCCGGGGAGCTGTTTTTT. As protein: CASSPGQALAGELFF.

This clone was seen just once. V usage is TRBV6-1 and J usage is TRBJ2-2, with a weak D call TRBD2 (6 bases). Germline values: CDR1 MNHNS, CDR2 SASEGT. Deletions cut 0 bases from V and 2 bases from J, with 7 bases between. This CDR3 contains 15 residues. DNA for the CDR3: TGTGCCAGCAGTGAAGCGGACTATAACACCGGGGAGCTGTTTTTT. Translating gives CASSEADYNTGELFF.

As regards this clone: Other DNA sequences in the same sample also yield this CDR3. The chain has TRBV5-8 and TRBJ2-6; D call uncertain. Germline values: CDR1 SGHTS, CDR2 YDEGEE. V was clipped by 2 bases and J by 0 bases, with 6 bases between them. The CDR3 loop spans 15 amino acids. CDR3: CASSLGLSGANVLTF. Here the CDR3 DNA reads TGTGCCAGCAGCTTAGGCCTCTCTGGGGCCAACGTCCTGACTTTC.

This chain connects TRBV6-4 to TRBJ2-1, with 12 bases matching TRBD2. Trimming at V came to 5 bases and at J to 8 bases, leaving 7 bases not matched to a gene. The CDR3 length is 15 residues. Germline CDR1 is MRHNA and CDR2 is SNTAGT. CDR3 nucleotide sequence: TGTGCCAGCAGTTGGACTAGCGGGACTAGCGATGAGCAGTTCTTC. Its protein product is CASSWTSGTSDEQFF.

V usage is TRBV10-3 and J usage is TRBJ2-5; D perhaps matches TRBD1 (5 bases). The CDR3 spans 15 residues. From germline, CDR1 is ENHRY and CDR2 SYGVKD. Trimming left V 4 bases short and J 1 base short, with 13 bases between. The CDR3 DNA sequence: TGTGCCATCAGTGGCCAGGGAAACCCCCAAGAGACCCAGTACTTC. As protein: CAISGQGNPQETQYF.

Of note for this clone: Other DNA variants within this sample encode the same CDR3. This chain uses TRBV7-2 with TRBJ2-5; D not certain. The germline V gene encodes CDR1 SGHTA and CDR2 FQGNSA. The CDR3 runs to 13 residues. Between the trimmed V and J ends, which lost 1 base and 4 bases, there was a span of 7 bases. This CDR3 is CASSLVGGETQYF. The CDR3 nucleotides read TGTGCCAGCAGCTTAGTGGGCGGAGAGACCCAGTACTTC.